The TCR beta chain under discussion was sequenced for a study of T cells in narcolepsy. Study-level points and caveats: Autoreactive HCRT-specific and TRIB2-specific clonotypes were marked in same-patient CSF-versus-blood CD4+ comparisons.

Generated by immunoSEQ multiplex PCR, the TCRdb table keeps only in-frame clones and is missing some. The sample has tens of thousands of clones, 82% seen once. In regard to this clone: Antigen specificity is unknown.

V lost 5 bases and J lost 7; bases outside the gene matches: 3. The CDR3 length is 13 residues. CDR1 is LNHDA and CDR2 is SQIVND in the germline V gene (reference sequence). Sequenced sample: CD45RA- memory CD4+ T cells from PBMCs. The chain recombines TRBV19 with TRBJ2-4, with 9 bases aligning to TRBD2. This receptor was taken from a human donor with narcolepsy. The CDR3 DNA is TGTGCCAGTAGTGCTCTAGCGGGGAACATTCAGTACTTC. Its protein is CASSALAGNIQYF.